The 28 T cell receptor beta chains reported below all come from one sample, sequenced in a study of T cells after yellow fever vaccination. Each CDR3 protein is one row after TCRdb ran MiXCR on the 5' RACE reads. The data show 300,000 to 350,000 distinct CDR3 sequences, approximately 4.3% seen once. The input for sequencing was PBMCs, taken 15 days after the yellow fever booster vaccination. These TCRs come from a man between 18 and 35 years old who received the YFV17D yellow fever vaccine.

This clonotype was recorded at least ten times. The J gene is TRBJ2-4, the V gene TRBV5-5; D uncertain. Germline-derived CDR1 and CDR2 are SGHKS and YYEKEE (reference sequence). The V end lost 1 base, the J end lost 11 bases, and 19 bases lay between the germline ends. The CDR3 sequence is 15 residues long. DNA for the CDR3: TGTGCCAGCAGCTTGCTCACAGCCGAGCTTATAGTTCAGTACTTC. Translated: CASSLLTAELIVQYF.

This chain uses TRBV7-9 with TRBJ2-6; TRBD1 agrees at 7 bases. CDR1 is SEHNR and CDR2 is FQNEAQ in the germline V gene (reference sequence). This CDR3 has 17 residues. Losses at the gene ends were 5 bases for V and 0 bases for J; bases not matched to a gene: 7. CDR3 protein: CASSPKDRPSGANVLTF. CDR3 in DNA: TGTGCCAGCAGCCCGAAGGACAGGCCCTCTGGGGCCAACGTCCTGACTTTC.

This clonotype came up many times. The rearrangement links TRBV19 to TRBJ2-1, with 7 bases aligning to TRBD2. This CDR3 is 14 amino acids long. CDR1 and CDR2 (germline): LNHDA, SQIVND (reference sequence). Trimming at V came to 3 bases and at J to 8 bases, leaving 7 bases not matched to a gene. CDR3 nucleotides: TGTGCCAGTAGTATGGCGAGTAGCGGGTATGAGCAGTTCTTC. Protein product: CASSMASSGYEQFF.

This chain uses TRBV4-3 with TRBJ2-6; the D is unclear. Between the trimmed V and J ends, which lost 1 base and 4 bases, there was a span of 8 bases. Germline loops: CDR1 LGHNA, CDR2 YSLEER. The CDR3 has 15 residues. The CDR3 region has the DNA TGCGCCAGCAGCCAAGTCGACCCCGGGGCCAACGTCCTGACTTTC. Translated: CASSQVDPGANVLTF.

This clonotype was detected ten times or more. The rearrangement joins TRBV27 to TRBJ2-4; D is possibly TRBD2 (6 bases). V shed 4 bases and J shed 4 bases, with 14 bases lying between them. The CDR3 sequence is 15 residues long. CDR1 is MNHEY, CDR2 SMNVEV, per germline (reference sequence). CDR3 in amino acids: CASSSGEQAKNIQYF. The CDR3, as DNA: TGTGCCAGCAGTTCGGGGGAACAGGCGAAAAACATTCAGTACTTC.

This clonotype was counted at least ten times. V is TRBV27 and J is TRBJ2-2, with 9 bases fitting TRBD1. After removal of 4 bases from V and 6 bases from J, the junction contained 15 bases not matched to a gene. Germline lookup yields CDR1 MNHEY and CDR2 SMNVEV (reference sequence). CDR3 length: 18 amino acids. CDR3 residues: CASSSRGIRDRVSGELFF. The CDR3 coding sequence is TGTGCCAGCAGTTCCAGGGGGATCCGGGACAGGGTATCCGGGGAGCTGTTTTTT.

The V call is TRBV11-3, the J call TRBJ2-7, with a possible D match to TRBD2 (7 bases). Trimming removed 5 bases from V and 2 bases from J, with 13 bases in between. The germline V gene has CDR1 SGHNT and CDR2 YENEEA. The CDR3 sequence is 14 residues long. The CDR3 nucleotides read TGTGCCAGCAGCCCGTGGGGGGGCCCCTACGAGCAGTACTTC. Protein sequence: CASSPWGGPYEQYF. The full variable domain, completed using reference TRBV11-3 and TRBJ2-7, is EAGVVQSPRYKIIEKKQPVAFWCNPISGHNTLYWYLQNLGQGPELLIRYENEEAVDDSQLPKDRFSAERLKGVDSTLKIQPAELGDSAVYLCASSPWGGPYEQYFGPGTRLTVT.

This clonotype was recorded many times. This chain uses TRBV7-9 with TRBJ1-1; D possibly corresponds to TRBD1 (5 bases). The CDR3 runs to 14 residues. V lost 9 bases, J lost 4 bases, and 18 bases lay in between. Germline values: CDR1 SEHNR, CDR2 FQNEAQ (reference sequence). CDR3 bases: TGTGCCAGTCACTGGGGCACCGGGACCACTGAAGCTTTCTTT. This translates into CASHWGTGTTEAFF.

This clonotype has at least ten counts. CDR3 coding DNA: TGTGCCAGCAGTGCCTGGGGTACAGATACGCAGTATTTT. It specifies CASSAWGTDTQYF. The J gene is TRBJ2-3, the V gene TRBV12-3 or TRBV12-4; D is uncertain. CDR3 size: 13 residues. Between the trimmed V and J ends, which lost 5 bases and 3 bases, there was a span of 9 bases.

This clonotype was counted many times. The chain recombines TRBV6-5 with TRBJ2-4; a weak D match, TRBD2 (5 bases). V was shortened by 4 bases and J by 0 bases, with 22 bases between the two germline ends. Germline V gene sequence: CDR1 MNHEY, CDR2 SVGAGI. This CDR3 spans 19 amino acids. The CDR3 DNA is TGTGCCAGCAGTTTCCCCCCGGGGTGGGAGTCCTTAGCCAAAAACATTCAGTACTTC. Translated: CASSFPPGWESLAKNIQYF.

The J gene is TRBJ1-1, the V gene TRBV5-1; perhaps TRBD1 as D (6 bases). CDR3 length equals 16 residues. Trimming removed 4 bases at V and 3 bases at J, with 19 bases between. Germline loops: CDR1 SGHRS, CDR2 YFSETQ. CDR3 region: CASSLYLTGLDTEAFF. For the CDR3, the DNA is TGCGCCAGCAGCCTATATCTGACAGGACTGGACACTGAAGCTTTCTTT.

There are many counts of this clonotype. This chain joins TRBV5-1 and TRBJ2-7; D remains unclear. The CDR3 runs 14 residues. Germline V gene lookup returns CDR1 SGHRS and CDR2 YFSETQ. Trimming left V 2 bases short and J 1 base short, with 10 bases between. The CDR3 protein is CASSFLGPSYEQYV. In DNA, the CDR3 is TGCGCCAGCAGCTTTCTTGGACCTTCCTACGAGCAGTACGTC.

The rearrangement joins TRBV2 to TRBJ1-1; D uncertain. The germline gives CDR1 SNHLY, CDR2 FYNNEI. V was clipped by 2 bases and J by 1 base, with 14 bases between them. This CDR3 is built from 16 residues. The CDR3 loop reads CASSELGLAGNTEAFF. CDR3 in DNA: TGTGCCAGCAGTGAATTGGGGTTAGCGGGGAACACTGAAGCTTTCTTT.

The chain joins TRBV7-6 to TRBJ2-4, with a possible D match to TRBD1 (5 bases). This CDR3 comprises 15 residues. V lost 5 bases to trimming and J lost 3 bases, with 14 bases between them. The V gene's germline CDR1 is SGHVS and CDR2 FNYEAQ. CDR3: CASSPLEGVKNIQYF. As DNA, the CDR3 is TGTGCCAGCAGCCCCCTGGAAGGGGTCAAAAACATTCAGTACTTC.

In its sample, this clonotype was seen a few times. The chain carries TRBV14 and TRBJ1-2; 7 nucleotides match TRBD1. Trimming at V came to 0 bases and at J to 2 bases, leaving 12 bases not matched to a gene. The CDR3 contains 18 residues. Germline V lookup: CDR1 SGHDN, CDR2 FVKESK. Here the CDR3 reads CASSQEFSGGFRNYGYTF. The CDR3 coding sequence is TGTGCCAGCAGCCAAGAATTCTCAGGGGGATTTCGAAACTATGGCTACACCTTC.

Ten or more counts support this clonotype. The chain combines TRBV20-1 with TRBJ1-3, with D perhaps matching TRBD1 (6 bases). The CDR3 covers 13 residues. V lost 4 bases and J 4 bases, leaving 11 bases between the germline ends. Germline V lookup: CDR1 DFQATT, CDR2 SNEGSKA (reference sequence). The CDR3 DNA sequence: TGCAGTGCTACACAGGGTTCGGGAAACACCATATATTTT. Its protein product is CSATQGSGNTIYF.

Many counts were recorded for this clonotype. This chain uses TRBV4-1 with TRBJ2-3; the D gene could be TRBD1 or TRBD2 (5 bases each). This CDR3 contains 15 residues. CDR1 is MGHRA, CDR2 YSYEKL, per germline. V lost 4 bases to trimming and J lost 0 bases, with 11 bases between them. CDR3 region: CASSRMGRSTDTQYF. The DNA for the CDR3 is TGCGCCAGCAGCCGCATGGGACGGAGCACAGATACGCAGTATTTT.

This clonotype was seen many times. The chain's CDR3 is CASSPRTVLAGELFF. The DNA of the CDR3 is TGTGCCAGCTCACCACGGACAGTGTTGGCCGGGGAGCTGTTTTTT. V is TRBV18 and J is TRBJ2-2; D is possibly TRBD1 (6 bases). The CDR3 is 15 residues long. Germline CDR1 reads KGHSH; CDR2 reads LQKENI. V lost 1 base, J lost 6 bases, and 12 bases lay in between. The full variable domain, its missing parts supplied by reference TRBV18 and TRBJ2-2, is NAGVMQNPRHLVRRRGQEARLRCSPMKGHSHVYWYRQLPEEGLKFMVYLQKENIIDESGMPKERFSAEFPKEGPSILRIQQVVRGDSAAYFCASSPRTVLAGELFFGEGSRLTVL.

The CDR3 loop is CASSSGDREQYF. CDR3 nucleotides: TGTGCCAGCAGTTCCGGAGATCGCGAGCAGTACTTC. The chain carries TRBV7-3 and TRBJ2-7; no clear D. The germline CDR1 and CDR2 sequences are SGHTA and FQGTGA. The CDR3 consists of 12 residues. The V end lost 6 bases, the J end lost 6 bases, and 12 bases lay between the germline ends.

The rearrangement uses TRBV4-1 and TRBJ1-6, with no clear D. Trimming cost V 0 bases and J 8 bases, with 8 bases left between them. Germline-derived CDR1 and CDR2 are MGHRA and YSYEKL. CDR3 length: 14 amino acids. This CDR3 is CASSQEGPYSPLHF. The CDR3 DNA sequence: TGCGCCAGCAGCCAAGAAGGCCCCTATTCACCCCTCCACTTT.

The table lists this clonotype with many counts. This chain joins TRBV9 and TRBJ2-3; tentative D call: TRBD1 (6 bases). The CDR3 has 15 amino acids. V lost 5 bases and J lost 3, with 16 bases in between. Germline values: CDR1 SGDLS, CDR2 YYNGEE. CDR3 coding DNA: TGTGCCAGCAGTGAGTACAGGGAGAGGACAGATACGCAGTATTTT. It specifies CASSEYRERTDTQYF.

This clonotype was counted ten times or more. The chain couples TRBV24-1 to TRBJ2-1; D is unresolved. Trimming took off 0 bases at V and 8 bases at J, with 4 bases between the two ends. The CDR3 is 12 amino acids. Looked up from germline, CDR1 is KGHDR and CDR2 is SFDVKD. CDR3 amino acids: CATSDLSDEQFF. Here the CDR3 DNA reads TGTGCCACCAGTGATTTGTCGGATGAGCAGTTCTTC.

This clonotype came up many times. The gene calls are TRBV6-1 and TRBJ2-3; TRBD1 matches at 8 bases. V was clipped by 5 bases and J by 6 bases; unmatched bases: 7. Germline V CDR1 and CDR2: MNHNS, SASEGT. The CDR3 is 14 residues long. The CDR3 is CASSRTGFMDTQYF. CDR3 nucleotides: TGTGCCAGCAGTCGGACAGGGTTCATGGATACGCAGTATTTT.

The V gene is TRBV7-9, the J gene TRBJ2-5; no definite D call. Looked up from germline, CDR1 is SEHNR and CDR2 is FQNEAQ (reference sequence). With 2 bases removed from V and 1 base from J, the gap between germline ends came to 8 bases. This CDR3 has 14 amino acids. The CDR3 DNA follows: TGTGCCAGCAGCTTACAGGAACGCCAAGAGACCCAGTACTTC. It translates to CASSLQERQETQYF.

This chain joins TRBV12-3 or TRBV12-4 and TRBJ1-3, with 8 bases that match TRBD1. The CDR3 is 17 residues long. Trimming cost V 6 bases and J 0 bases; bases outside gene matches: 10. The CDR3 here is CASRKTGQGVSGNTIYF. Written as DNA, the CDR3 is TGTGCCAGCAGGAAGACCGGACAGGGAGTCTCTGGAAACACCATATATTTT.

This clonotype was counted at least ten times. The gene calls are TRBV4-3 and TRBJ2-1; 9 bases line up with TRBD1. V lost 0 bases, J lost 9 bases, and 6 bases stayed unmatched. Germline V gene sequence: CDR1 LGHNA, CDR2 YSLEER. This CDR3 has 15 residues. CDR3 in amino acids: CASSQDLGQGPEQFF. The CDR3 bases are TGCGCCAGCAGCCAAGATCTCGGACAGGGGCCTGAGCAGTTCTTC.

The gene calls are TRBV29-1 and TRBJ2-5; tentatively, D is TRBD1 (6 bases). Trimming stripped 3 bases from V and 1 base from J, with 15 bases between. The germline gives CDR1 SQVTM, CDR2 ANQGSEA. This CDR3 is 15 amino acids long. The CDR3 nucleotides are TGCAGCGTTGAGTCGGGCAGGGGCGGCCAAGAGACCCAGTACTTC. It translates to CSVESGRGGQETQYF.

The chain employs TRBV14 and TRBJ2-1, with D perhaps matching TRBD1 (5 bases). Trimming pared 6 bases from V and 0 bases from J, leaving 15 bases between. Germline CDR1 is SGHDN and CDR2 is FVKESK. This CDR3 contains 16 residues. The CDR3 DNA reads TGTGCCAGCAGTCAATACAGGCTGAGCTCCTACAATGAGCAGTTCTTC. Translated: CASSQYRLSSYNEQFF. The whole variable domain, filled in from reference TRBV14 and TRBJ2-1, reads EAGVTQFPSHSVIEKGQTVTLRCDPISGHDNLYWYRRVMGKEIKFLLHFVKESKQDESGMPNNRFLAERTGGTYSTLKVQPAELEDSGVYFCASSQYRLSSYNEQFFGPGTRLTVL.